The entry that follows covers one T cell receptor beta chain sequence. V was pared by 0 bases and J by 0 bases, with 3 bases of the junction left unmatched. Germline V gene data show CDR1 as SGDLS and CDR2 as YYNGEE. The CDR3 runs to 15 residues. Time point given: patch test 2, 6 weeks after DPC sensitization. The treatment was: therapeutic diphenylcyclopropenone sensitization with weekly scalp DPC. Researchers sampled blood before each patch test went on. The record originates from a study of human T cells and chemical hapten exposure. During construction of the library, unique molecular identifiers were attached to individual cDNA molecules for quantitative, reproducible TCR counting. Per the original methods: The number of TCRs in each sample had a median of approximately 99,000 and spanned about 20,000 to 690,600. TCRdb ran MiXCR on the RACE reads and lists one entry per CDR3 protein. None of the V and J calls come from the authors' own analysis; TCRdb made them. The sample has tens of thousands of distinct CDR3 sequences; 8% to 9% are singletons.

The sequence came from a woman aged 35 to 49 with alopecia areata. Some clones in this sample may be carry-over from other donors' samples. The chain recombines TRBV9 with TRBJ2-7, with 7 bases lining up with TRBD1. Sequenced here: whole blood, sampled in connection with sensitization to the hapten diphenylcyclopropenone (DPC). CDR3 coding DNA: TGTGCCAGCAGCGTAGAGGGACAGAGCTCCTACGAGCAGTACTTC. It yields the protein CASSVEGQSSYEQYF.